These T cell receptor beta chains were read from a single sample in a study of breast tumors, draining lymph nodes, adjacent tissues. TCRdb re-called the multiplex PCR reads through MiXCR, storing one row per CDR3 protein. The table lists 150,000 to 200,000 distinct CDR3 sequences, approximately 30% of them singletons. The sample consisted of axillary lymph node tissue. These receptor sequences come from a female donor with breast cancer. Some clones in this sample may be carry-over from other donors' samples. Each CDR3 is given without its conserved first and last residue. D genes are given only for firm matches.

V: TRBV4-3
D: -
CDR3: ASSQDTSGYT

V: TRBV4-1
D: -
CDR3: ASSSASGGYEQY

V: TRBV7-2
D: -
CDR3: ASSWKAGSQLLF

V: TRBV20-1
D: -
CDR3: SAPDPGTNTGELF

V: TRBV20-1
D: -
CDR3: SARRSGIRETQY

V: TRBV5-8
D: TRBD2
CDR3: ASSLTSGRANYEQY

V: TRBV14
D: TRBD2
CDR3: ASSQDLRGGDLLSQPTQY

V: TRBV28
D: -
CDR3: ASSLQGRVGNTIY

V: TRBV5-1
D: TRBD2
CDR3: ASSLSSLAGVADTQY

V: TRBV19
D: -
CDR3: ASSYRNVAYEQY

V: TRBV5-1
D: -
CDR3: ASSLAPGRTEAF

V: TRBV6-2/TRBV6-3
D: -
CDR3: ASNGRVSGANVLT

V: TRBV19
D: -
CDR3: ASSIQKTQY

V: TRBV5-4
D: -
CDR3: ASSPSTGRTEAF

V: TRBV7-7
D: -
CDR3: ARGFGGGQPQH

V: TRBV5-6
D: TRBD1
CDR3: ASSFGTGDYNSPLH

V: TRBV3-1
D: -
CDR3: ASSRSGTALG

V: TRBV9
D: -
CDR3: ASGAGTGELF

V: TRBV6-4
D: TRBD2
CDR3: ASSSLWAGGKNEQF

V: TRBV15
D: -
CDR3: ATSRETLMSSYNEQF

V: TRBV7-9
D: -
CDR3: ASSSTLGGDTQY

V: TRBV5-8
D: -
CDR3: ATGGPYAGGEQY

V: TRBV5-1
D: -
CDR3: ASSLEGYSPLH

V: TRBV11-3
D: TRBD2
CDR3: ASSHGLAGHNEQF

V: TRBV28
D: -
CDR3: ASSSRGVGH

V: TRBV2
D: -
CDR3: ASRALLRLGQETQY

V: TRBV19
D: TRBD2
CDR3: ASSVSGRADTQY

V: TRBV5-6
D: -
CDR3: ASSKSYGTSNNEQF